This T cell receptor beta chain was captured in a study of control samples from healthy donors and cancer patients. The V gene end was trimmed by 2 bases and the J gene end by 5 bases; junction bases not matched to a gene: 7. CDR1 and CDR2 (germline): MNHNY, SVGAGI (reference sequence). This CDR3 spans 16 amino acids. Some clones are missing from TCRdb's copy, which holds only in-frame ones; the method was immunoSEQ multiplex PCR. The sample consists of some 140,000 clones, 94% of them appearing once. The sequence was obtained from a man aged 40-55 years in good health. Sequenced material: blood. The chain couples TRBV6-6 to TRBJ1-1; 11 nucleotides align to TRBD1. The CDR3 region is CASSYGQGARKTEAFF. The CDR3, as DNA: TGTGCCAGCAGTTACGGACAGGGGGCGAGAAAAACTGAAGCTTTCTTT.